A single TCR beta chain is shown here with its context. The antigen remains unidentified. The data were obtained in a study of identical twins. A universal primer site came from template switching; cDNA carried unique molecular identifiers. MiXCR, applied by TCRdb to the 5' RACE reads, yields one record per CDR3 protein. This sample carries more than 400,000 distinct CDR3 sequences, about 15% of them seen once, and the ten largest clones take roughly 0.43%. The CDR3 consists of 15 residues. Losses at the gene ends were 0 bases for V and 6 bases for J; bases not matched to a gene: 2. Germline V gene data show CDR1 as MNHEY and CDR2 as SVGAGI. Study observations and caveats: Analyses of zero insertions could be partly confounded by invariant MAIT and iNKT cells. Weaker excess twin sharing was seen among beta out-of-frame sequences. Reduced insertions were recorded for abundant cord blood beta clonotypes, with no such pattern in memory repertoires.

Separately, the same data were catalogued under a study of yellow fever vaccine responses in identical twins.

This TCR came from a woman aged 18-30 years in good health. Sequenced input: CD4+ T cells sorted from blood. The J gene is TRBJ2-7, the V gene TRBV6-5, with TRBD2 matching over 13 bases. CDR3 in DNA: TGTGCCAGCAGTTACTCCAGACTAGCGGGAGGCGAGCAGTACTTC. As protein: CASSYSRLAGGEQYF.